This TCR beta chain stems from a study of T cell responses to AZD1222 COVID-19 vaccine. Overall study results and limits: In a largely white British group with more females than males, clonal diversity was possibly underestimated. Reportedly, close to half of spike-specific TCRs are directed against unmutated variant regions. Vaccine-related CD4 TCRs covered spike, predominating at 160-218 and 743-854.

The protocol was immunoSEQ multiplex PCR, while the TCRdb copy is restricted to in-frame clones and leaves out a portion. This sample carries roughly 100,000 clones, 89% of them seen once, and the ten largest clones take around 1.6%. As to this clone: Its specificity is unknown.

The length of the CDR3 is 13 residues. J was trimmed by 1 base and V by 6 bases; bases with no gene match: 2. The input for sequencing was peripheral blood, taken on day 0 of AZD1222 vaccination. The TCR comes from an adult in good health. V and J are TRBV12-3 or TRBV12-4 and TRBJ1-1, with 7 bases aligning to TRBD1. This chain's CDR3 is CASRQGGNTEAFF. Written as DNA, the CDR3 is TGTGCCAGCAGGCAGGGGGGGAACACTGAAGCTTTCTTT.